This TCR beta chain was observed in a study of T cell repertoires and HLA-DP antigens. Overall study: Alloreactive CD4+ T cells targeted HLA-DP on transduced HeLa. Donor ages ranged from 18-to-29 to 60-to-69; two men, one woman.

Points on this clone: The target antigen is unknown.

Findings and caveats of the study: Previously undetected clones averaged about 33% and 55% against the two alleles respectively.

The length of the CDR3 is 17 residues. The germline CDR1 and CDR2 sequences are LNHNV and YYDKDF (reference sequence). With 0 bases clipped from V and 4 bases from J, the junction kept 4 bases outside the gene matches. Amplification used primers for 54 TRBV and 13 TRBJ segments. The assay was immunoSEQ multiplex PCR, and TCRdb's table has in-frame clones only and misses some. The data hold over 100,000 clones, with around 92% observed a single time. Sequenced: CD4+ T cells from PBMCs. This sequence was found in a woman aged 18-35 years in good health and CMV-seronegative. J is TRBJ2-2 and V is TRBV15; the match to TRBD2 covers 11 bases. CDR3 loop: CATSRDPSGGSTGELFF. The CDR3, as DNA: TGTGCCACCAGCAGAGATCCTAGCGGGGGGTCCACCGGGGAGCTGTTTTTT.